The sequence of this T cell receptor (beta chain) was determined in a study of blood T cell repertoires in COVID-19. Sequencing used immunoSEQ multiplex PCR; TCRdb keeps in-frame clones, though not all of them. This sample carries around 280,000 clones, roughly 89% of them seen once, and the ten largest clones take roughly 6.2%. Participant ages covered roughly 18 to 90 years across around 22 US areas. Participant reports of clinical history set cohort assignment. Recovered participants had two consecutive negative NP/OP PCR tests, healthcare professional clearance, or symptom resolution. Source material: PBMCs or T cells enriched from blood (not recorded which). The sequence was collected from a woman aged 40-49 years who had recovered from COVID-19.

The chain's CDR3 is CASSQRTGAISETQYF. The CDR3 nucleotides read TGTGCCAGCAGCCAAAGGACAGGAGCGATTTCAGAGACCCAGTACTTC. The gene calls are TRBV3-1 (or the pseudogene TRBV3-2) and TRBJ2-5; 7 positions agree with TRBD1. CDR3 length: 16 residues. Germline lookup yields CDR1 LGHDT and CDR2 YNNKEL (reference sequence). V gave up 2 bases and J gave up 4 bases; unmatched junction bases: 10.